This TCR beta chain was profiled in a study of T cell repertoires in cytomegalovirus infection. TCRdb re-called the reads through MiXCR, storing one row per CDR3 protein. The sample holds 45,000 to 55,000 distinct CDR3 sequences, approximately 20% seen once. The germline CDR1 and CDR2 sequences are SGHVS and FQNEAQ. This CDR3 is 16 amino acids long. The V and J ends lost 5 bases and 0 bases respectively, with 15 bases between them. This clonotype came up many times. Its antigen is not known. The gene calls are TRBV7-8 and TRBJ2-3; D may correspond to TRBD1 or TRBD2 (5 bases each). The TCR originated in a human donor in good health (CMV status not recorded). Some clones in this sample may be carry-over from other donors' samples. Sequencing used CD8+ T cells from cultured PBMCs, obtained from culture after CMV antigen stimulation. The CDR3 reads CASSPSGRGSTDTQYF. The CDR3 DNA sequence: TGTGCCAGCAGCCCATCCGGTCGGGGCAGCACAGATACGCAGTATTTT.